The rows below give T cell receptor beta chains drawn from one sample of a study of T cell changes during pregnancy in multiple sclerosis. Assay: immunoSEQ multiplex PCR; the TCRdb copy retains only in-frame clones and omits some. This sample carries about 70,000 clones, roughly 94% of them seen once, and the ten largest clones take 0.58%. This specimen consisted of peripheral blood, obtained in the third trimester of pregnancy. The receptors were gathered from a female donor with multiple sclerosis, enrolled in a pregnancy study. CDR3s include the opening cysteine and the closing phenylalanine or tryptophan. D genes are given only for firm matches. The size entry is marked missing in some rows and otherwise reads once, few, many or a size class.

v_gene	d_gene	abundance	j_gene	len	CDR3nt	CDR3aa
TRBV7-2	TRBD1	-	TRBJ1-2	13	TGTGCCAGCAGCCCCCAGGGGGGTGGGCGCTACACCTTC	CASSPQGGGRYTF
TRBV2	-	once	TRBJ2-1	13	TGTGCCAGCAGTGAAGGGGGCACCAATGAGCAGTTCTTC	CASSEGGTNEQFF
TRBV4-3	-	-	TRBJ1-2	14	TGCGCCAGCAGCCAAGATTTGAGACTCGTCGGCTACACCTTC	CASSQDLRLVGYTF
TRBV19	TRBD1	-	TRBJ1-6	15	TGTGCCAGTAGTATAGCCGGGACAGGGAATTCACCCCTCCACTTT	CASSIAGTGNSPLHF
TRBV4-3	TRBD1	-	TRBJ1-2	17	TGCGCCAGCAGCCAATCCGGGACAGGGCTTTCGGGCTATGGCTACACCTTC	CASSQSGTGLSGYGYTF
TRBV7-3	-	-	TRBJ2-1	16	TGTGCCAGCAGCTTAATGCCCCCGAGCTCCTACAATGAGCAGTTCTTC	CASSLMPPSSYNEQFF
TRBV10-3	-	-	TRBJ2-5	16	TGTGCCATCAGTGAGTCTCCTATTACCGGCCAAGAGACCCAGTACTTC	CAISESPITGQETQYF
TRBV7-3	TRBD2	-	TRBJ2-3	18	TGTGCCAGCAGCTTAGGGGCGACTAGCGGGAGTAGCACAGATACGCAGTATTTT	CASSLGATSGSSTDTQYF
TRBV7-3	TRBD2	-	TRBJ2-3	16	TGTGCCAGCAACTTAGACGGGGGGGCTAGCACAGATACGCAGTATTTT	CASNLDGGASTDTQYF
TRBV15	TRBD1	-	TRBJ1-2	19	TGTGCCACCAGCAGAGATTCCCCCCCCCGGACAGGGACTCGTGATGGCTACACCTTC	CATSRDSPPRTGTRDGYTF
TRBV5-1	-	-	TRBJ1-4	14	TGCGCCAGCAGCTTGGAGGGAAGGGGTGAAAAACTGTTTTTT	CASSLEGRGEKLFF
TRBV7-2	-	-	TRBJ1-3	16	TGTGCCAGCAGCTCACATAACGGACTCTCTGGAAACACCATATATTTT	CASSSHNGLSGNTIYF
TRBV5-1	-	-	TRBJ2-7	17	TGCGCCAGCAGCTTGTACCCCGGACCCCGGGGGGCGAACGAGCAGTACTTC	CASSLYPGPRGANEQYF